These T cell receptor beta chains were read from a single sample in a study of blood T cell repertoires in COVID-19. The method was immunoSEQ multiplex PCR; TCRdb's version includes in-frame clones alone and lacks a portion of them. The sample consists of 250,000 to 300,000 clones, roughly 93% of them appearing once. Sequenced material: PBMCs or T cells enriched from blood (not recorded which). The receptors originated from a woman aged 40 to 49 with acute COVID-19. The CDR3 runs from the conserved cysteine through the conserved F or W. Each record gives: V gene, J gene, clone size, D gene, CDR3 length, CDR3 protein, CDR3 DNA. D genes are given only for firm matches. Only part of the rows carry a size: once, few, many, or a class if the clone is expanded.

TRBV9	TRBJ1-1	-	-	16	CASSPQVSQRNTEAFF	TGTGCCAGCAGCCCTCAGGTCTCCCAACGGAACACTGAAGCTTTCTTT
TRBV2	TRBJ1-2	once	-	12	CASSPDSYGYTF	TGTGCCAGCAGTCCGGACAGCTATGGCTACACCTTC
TRBV24-1	TRBJ2-5	-	TRBD1	14	CATSQGAGLETQYF	TGTGCCACCAGTCAGGGGGCTGGATTAGAGACCCAGTACTTC
TRBV12-3/TRBV12-4	TRBJ1-1	-	-	13	CASKLTENTEAFF	TGTGCCAGCAAACTGACAGAGAACACTGAAGCTTTCTTT
TRBV7-2	TRBJ2-1	-	TRBD2	15	CASSPSGTSYNEQFF	TGTGCCAGCAGTCCAAGCGGGACCTCCTACAATGAGCAGTTCTTC
TRBV5-1	TRBJ2-3	once	TRBD1	16	CASSYLEGARSDTQYF	TGCGCCAGCAGCTACCTCGAGGGGGCGCGCTCAGATACGCAGTATTTT
TRBV11-3	TRBJ2-3	-	TRBD2	16	CASSLTSGGPADTQYF	TGTGCCAGCAGCTTGACTAGCGGGGGGCCCGCAGATACGCAGTATTTT
TRBV30	TRBJ2-7	-	-	15	CAWRRPQGRTYEQYF	TGTGCCTGGAGGAGACCCCAGGGTCGGACCTACGAGCAGTACTTC
TRBV5-1	TRBJ1-1	-	-	15	CASSPSTGFNTEAFF	TGCGCCAGCAGCCCCTCCACAGGTTTCAACACTGAAGCTTTCTTT
TRBV28	TRBJ1-1	-	-	13	CASRDSMNTEAFF	TGTGCCAGCAGGGACAGCATGAACACTGAAGCTTTCTTT
TRBV28	TRBJ2-7	-	-	12	CASRQDPYEQYF	TGTGCCAGCCGACAGGACCCCTACGAGCAGTACTTC
TRBV11-3	TRBJ2-2	-	-	14	CASSSESHTGELFF	TGTGCCAGCAGCTCCGAGAGTCACACCGGGGAGCTGTTTTTT
TRBV5-1	TRBJ2-5	-	TRBD1	16	CASSLSGRGPEETQYF	TGCGCCAGCAGCTTGTCGGGCAGGGGGCCTGAGGAGACCCAGTACTTC
TRBV11-2	TRBJ2-1	-	-	16	CASTTGGTRGAGEQFF	TGTGCCAGCACCACTGGAGGAACACGGGGAGCCGGTGAGCAGTTCTTC
TRBV6-4	TRBJ2-2	-	-	14	CASSAFQGTGELFF	TGTGCCAGCAGTGCCTTCCAGGGTACCGGGGAGCTGTTTTTT
TRBV9	TRBJ1-2	-	-	14	CASSRDIFNYGYTF	TGTGCCAGCAGCAGGGACATTTTTAACTATGGCTACACCTTC
TRBV6-2/TRBV6-3	TRBJ2-3	-	TRBD2	16	CASTPGGREITDTQYF	TGTGCCAGCACCCCGGGCGGGAGGGAGATCACAGATACGCAGTATTTT
TRBV5-1	TRBJ2-7	-	TRBD1	15	CASSLGDRAFYEQYF	TGCGCCAGCAGCTTGGGAGACAGGGCCTTCTACGAGCAGTACTTC
TRBV5-5	TRBJ1-4	-	-	14	CASSLLATNEKLFF	TGTGCCAGCAGCCTATTAGCAACTAATGAAAAACTGTTTTTT
TRBV2	TRBJ2-3	-	TRBD2	14	CASSAGLGTDTQYF	TGTGCCAGCAGTGCGGGACTAGGTACAGATACGCAGTATTTT
TRBV18	TRBJ1-4	once	TRBD1	15	CASSPGRTGYEKLFF	TGTGCCAGCTCACCGGGGAGGACAGGGTACGAAAAACTGTTTTTT
TRBV19	TRBJ2-1	-	TRBD2	16	CASSQPSGSSYNEQFF	TGTGCCAGTAGCCAACCGAGCGGGAGCTCCTACAATGAGCAGTTCTTC
TRBV5-4	TRBJ2-7	-	-	16	CASSLATARGSYEQYF	TGTGCCAGCAGCTTGGCAACCGCCCGCGGTTCCTACGAGCAGTACTTC
TRBV28	TRBJ1-6	-	-	14	CASSPRQAVEPLHF	TGTGCCAGCAGTCCTCGACAGGCCGTGGAACCCCTCCACTTT
TRBV5-3	TRBJ1-5	-	-	15	CARSLGRQGNQPQHF	TGTGCCAGAAGCTTGGGGCGTCAGGGCAATCAGCCCCAGCATTTT
TRBV19	TRBJ1-1	-	TRBD1	14	CASSIPNTGTGAFF	TGTGCCAGTAGTATCCCTAATACCGGGACAGGGGCTTTCTTT
TRBV4-1	TRBJ1-2	-	-	14	CASSQIYWTDGYTF	TGCGCCAGCAGCCAAATATATTGGACAGATGGCTACACCTTC
TRBV7-7	TRBJ2-2	-	-	15	CASSLRVGDTGELFF	TGTGCCAGCAGCTTAAGAGTAGGGGACACCGGGGAGCTGTTTTTT
TRBV5-6	TRBJ2-7	-	TRBD2	16	CASSLAVAGVNYEQYF	TGTGCCAGCAGCTTGGCCGTAGCGGGGGTAAACTACGAGCAGTACTTC
TRBV27	TRBJ2-1	-	TRBD2	17	CASSFRGIAGGYNEQFF	TGTGCCAGCAGTTTCCGAGGCATAGCGGGAGGGTATAATGAGCAGTTCTTC
TRBV4-2	TRBJ2-1	few	-	13	CASSQGLNNEQFF	TGTGCCAGCAGCCAAGGACTGAACAATGAGCAGTTCTTC
TRBV6-5	TRBJ1-2	-	TRBD1	15	CASRAPGQKNYGYTF	TGTGCCAGCAGGGCACCGGGACAGAAAAACTATGGCTACACCTTC
TRBV5-1	TRBJ2-2	-	TRBD2	16	CASSFLLAPNTGELFF	TGCGCCAGCAGCTTCTTACTAGCGCCCAACACCGGGGAGCTGTTTTTT
TRBV7-2	TRBJ2-3	-	TRBD2	15	CASSPRGGQADTQYF	TGTGCCAGCAGCCCGCGGGGGGGCCAAGCCGATACGCAGTATTTT
TRBV24-1	TRBJ1-2	-	-	14	CATSEAGLAYGYTF	TGTGCCACCAGTGAGGCAGGTCTCGCCTATGGCTACACCTTC
TRBV5-1	TRBJ2-7	-	TRBD1	14	CASSFLQGAREQYF	TGCGCCAGCAGCTTTCTCCAGGGGGCGCGTGAGCAGTACTTC
TRBV9	TRBJ1-2	-	-	12	CASSGDGEVYTF	TGTGCCAGCAGCGGGGACGGGGAGGTCTACACCTTC
TRBV7-9	TRBJ1-3	-	-	14	CASSPTFSGNTIYF	TGTGCCAGCTCTCCAACATTCTCTGGAAACACCATATATTTT
TRBV4-2	TRBJ2-1	-	TRBD1	15	CASSQPRGQDNEQFF	TGTGCCAGCAGCCAACCCCGAGGACAGGACAATGAGCAGTTCTTC
TRBV6-5	TRBJ2-5	-	TRBD2	15	CASSYSGRAGETQYF	TGTGCCAGCAGTTATAGCGGGAGGGCCGGAGAGACCCAGTACTTC
TRBV3-1/TRBV3-2	TRBJ1-5	-	-	15	CASSQGGWLGQPQHF	TGTGCCAGCAGCCAAGGGGGCTGGCTTGGTCAGCCCCAGCATTTT
TRBV7-9	TRBJ2-1	-	-	15	CASSLVAGNYNEQFF	TGTGCCAGCAGCTTGGTCGCAGGGAACTACAATGAGCAGTTCTTC
TRBV18	TRBJ2-5	-	-	12	CASSPYRETQYF	TGTGCCAGCTCACCCTACCGGGAGACCCAGTACTTC
TRBV6-5	TRBJ1-4	-	TRBD1	15	CASSYRYRGDEKLFF	TGTGCCAGCAGTTACCGGTACAGGGGGGATGAAAAACTGTTTTTT
TRBV6-4	TRBJ2-3	-	TRBD2	16	CASSDGTSGRTDTQYF	TGTGCCAGCAGTGACGGGACTAGCGGGCGCACAGATACGCAGTATTTT
TRBV2	TRBJ2-1	-	-	15	CASRGAGRSYNEQFF	TGTGCCAGCAGGGGTGCGGGGCGCTCCTACAATGAGCAGTTCTTC
TRBV19	TRBJ1-4	few	-	15	CASSIVQGGDEKLFF	TGTGCCAGTAGTATAGTTCAGGGAGGGGATGAAAAACTGTTTTTT
TRBV18	TRBJ1-2	-	TRBD1	14	CASSPGTGLSGYTF	TGTGCCAGCTCACCAGGGACAGGGCTCTCTGGCTACACCTTC
TRBV5-1	TRBJ1-1	few	-	14	CASSLVAQNTEAFF	TGCGCCAGCAGCTTGGTAGCGCAGAACACTGAAGCTTTCTTT
TRBV2	TRBJ1-5	-	-	14	CASRSKAGNQPQHF	TGTGCCAGCCGATCCAAAGCGGGCAATCAGCCCCAGCATTTT
TRBV11-1	TRBJ2-2	-	-	12	CASSSSWRELFF	TGTGCCAGCAGCTCGTCGTGGCGGGAGCTGTTTTTT
TRBV6-1	TRBJ2-1	-	TRBD2	15	CASSERGGRGNEQFF	TGTGCCAGCAGTGAACGGGGGGGCCGGGGCAATGAGCAGTTCTTC
TRBV7-9	TRBJ2-1	once	-	14	CASSLAVERDEQFF	TGTGCCAGCAGCTTAGCAGTAGAGCGAGATGAGCAGTTCTTC